This paragraph reports one T cell receptor (beta chain). The antigen is undetermined. TCRdb redid the calling of the RT-PCR reads with MiXCR, one entry per CDR3 protein. The sample records fewer than 800,000 distinct CDR3 sequences, less than 20% being singletons. This sample was included in a study of response to subunit inactivated influenza vaccine. The study, taken as a whole, reports: Authors proposed each seasonal influenza vaccination draws in few new T cells.

Per germline, CDR1 SGHTS and CDR2 YDEGEE. The CDR3 runs 14 residues. Trimming removed 6 bases from V and 5 bases from J, with 17 bases in between. The rearrangement uses TRBV5-8 and TRBJ2-5; D could derive from TRBD1 or TRBD2 (5 bases each). The sequence was collected from a man in his forties or fifties who received an inactivated influenza vaccine. The source material was PBMCs from blood, sampled about 12 days after vaccination. The CDR3 DNA follows: TGTGCCAGCATCCGATGGGGCAGGGAGGAGACCCAGTACTTC. Protein sequence: CASIRWGREETQYF. The full variable domain, with the rest looked up from reference TRBV5-8 and TRBJ2-5, is EAGVTQSPTHLIKTRGQQATLRCSPISGHTSVYWYQQALGLGLQFLLWYDEGEERNRGNFPPRFSGRQFPNYSSELNVNALELEDSALYLCASIRWGREETQYFGPGTRLLVL.